One TCR beta chain is described in this entry. This record comes from a study of radiation and T cells in renal cell carcinoma. In germline, CDR1 is SEHNR, CDR2 FQNEAQ (reference sequence). Trimming stripped 4 bases from V and 3 bases from J, with 16 bases between. This CDR3 comprises 15 residues. As for time point: blood 2 weeks post-SBRT. The sample's treatment: 15 Gy SBRT to primary tumor, nephrectomy 4 weeks later. After SBRT, blood was collected at 2 and 4 weeks, plus baseline. Data came from immunoSEQ multiplex PCR; TCRdb stores just in-frame clones and leaves some out. This sample carries roughly 140,000 clones, about nine tenths of them seen once, and the ten largest clones take around 13%.

This sequence originates from a woman in her forties or fifties with renal cell carcinoma. This specimen was blood, taken from a patient whose treatment included radiotherapy and nephrectomy. The chain uses TRBV7-9 and TRBJ2-7; a possible D gene is TRBD2 (6 bases). The CDR3 reads CASSSPGLSYYEQYF. The CDR3 DNA follows: TGTGCCAGCAGCTCCCCGGGACTGAGTTACTACGAGCAGTACTTC.